Given below is one TCR beta chain in context. Its antigen is as yet unknown. This entry belongs to a study of T cells in Graves' hyperthyroidism and ophthalmopathy. Overall study results and limits: Also found in blood were most expanded thyroid clonotypes above 0.001.

TCR beta CDR3 sequences were amplified from RNA transcripts. HTBI primers were the set used in a first-round RT-PCR of the TCR CDR3. From the multiplex PCR reads, TCRdb called clonotypes with MiXCR, one entry per CDR3 protein. Of a few hundred thousand distinct CDR3 sequences in the sample, just under 15% were seen once. The TCR originated in a woman aged 25-40 years with Graves' hyperthyroidism. Material for sequencing was blood.

The CDR3, as DNA: TGTGCCATCAGTGAGTCTGGTGAGCTGTTTTTT. It yields the protein CAISESGELFF. The chain links TRBV10-3 to TRBJ2-2; D is unclear. Germline V gives CDR1 ENHRY, CDR2 SYGVKD. V was clipped by 0 bases and J by 11 bases, with 4 bases between them. The CDR3 consists of 11 residues.